These 22 T cell receptor beta chains were all obtained from the same sample, sequenced in a study of CD8+ T cells in alopecia areata. Extraction of RNA preceded its reverse transcription into cDNA, which served as the sequencing template. Repertoires were generated with immunoSEQ multiplex PCR, while TCRdb's copy carries only in-frame clones and drops some. The data contain 75,000 to 85,000 clones, around two thirds of them seen just once; the ten biggest clones take up around a quarter. Treatment meaning: oral pan-JAK inhibitor, 5-10 mg twice daily. This material consisted of CD8+ T cells sorted from blood, taken at week 24, from a patient treated with tofacitinib. All receptors come from a human donor with alopecia areata.

The chain joins TRBV4-1 to TRBJ2-7, with D unresolved. The germline V gene encodes CDR1 MGHRA and CDR2 YSYEKL. The V end lost 0 bases, the J end lost 0 bases, and 15 bases lay between the germline ends. The CDR3 runs 17 residues. CDR3 sequence (DNA): TGCGCCAGCAGCCAAGAAGGACGAGATCACCCCTCCTACGAGCAGTACTTC. Encoded protein: CASSQEGRDHPSYEQYF.

The gene calls are TRBV9 and TRBJ2-1; D is ambiguous. This CDR3 has 13 residues. CDR1 SGDLS and CDR2 YYNGEE come from the germline V gene. Deletions cut 2 bases from V and 9 bases from J, with 12 bases between. The CDR3: CASSVVDLAEQFF. The CDR3 coding sequence is TGTGCCAGCAGCGTTGTAGATCTGGCTGAGCAGTTCTTC.

The chain has TRBV30 and TRBJ2-7, with D tentatively TRBD1 or TRBD2 (5 bases each). Germline loops: CDR1 GTSNPN, CDR2 SVGIG (reference sequence). The CDR3 runs to 14 residues. Trimming removed 1 base at V and 5 bases at J, with 15 bases between. DNA of the CDR3: TGTGCCTGGAGTGGTGGCGCCGGGGACGACGAGCAGTACTTC. Translated: CAWSGGAGDDEQYF.

Only one count was recorded for this clone. The V and J genes are TRBV29-1 and TRBJ1-2, with 8 bases identical to TRBD1. Trimming took 0 bases from V and 8 from J; bases not matched to a gene: 8. The CDR3 is 14 amino acids. Germline loops: CDR1 SQVTM, CDR2 ANQGSEA. CDR3 region: CSVEDRDRLGGYTF. DNA for the CDR3: TGCAGCGTTGAAGATCGGGACAGGCTGGGCGGCTACACCTTC.

The V gene is TRBV4-1, the J gene TRBJ2-3; D not certain. V lost 2 bases to trimming and J lost 4 bases, with 7 bases between them. Germline-derived CDR1 and CDR2 are MGHRA and YSYEKL. This CDR3 comprises 13 residues. The CDR3 spells CASSQPGADTQYF. CDR3 bases: TGCGCCAGCAGCCAACCTGGGGCAGATACGCAGTATTTT.

This chain uses TRBV29-1 with TRBJ2-1; TRBD2 agrees at 7 bases. The germline gives CDR1 SQVTM, CDR2 ANQGSEA. This CDR3 comprises 16 residues. J gave up 0 bases and V 2 bases, and 7 bases lay outside the gene matches. CDR3 region: CSVEFDGGSSYNEQFF. For the CDR3, the DNA is TGCAGCGTTGAATTTGATGGCGGGAGCTCCTACAATGAGCAGTTCTTC.

V and J are TRBV5-6 and TRBJ2-7; D possibly corresponds to TRBD2 (6 bases). The germline V gene has CDR1 SGHDT and CDR2 YYEEEE. V was pared by 1 base and J by 5 bases, with 16 bases between. CDR3 size: 15 residues. In DNA form, the CDR3 reads TGTGCCAGCAGCTTGATGACTAGAATTACAGACGAGCAGTACTTC. Its translation is CASSLMTRITDEQYF.

J is TRBJ1-5 and V is TRBV27, with TRBD1 matching 7 bases. From germline, CDR1 is MNHEY and CDR2 SMNVEV (reference sequence). The CDR3 spans 13 residues. V was clipped by 10 bases and J by 5 bases; unmatched bases: 8. The CDR3 protein is CATGDRVHQPQHF. The CDR3, as DNA: TGTGCCACCGGAGACAGGGTCCATCAGCCCCAGCATTTT.

The gene calls are TRBV13 and TRBJ2-7; maybe TRBD2 (6 bases). The CDR3 is made up of 14 amino acids. Germline values: CDR1 PRHDT, CDR2 FYEKMQ (reference sequence). The ends were cut back, 0 bases at V and 0 bases at J, with 6 bases in the middle. The CDR3, as DNA: TGTGCCAGCAGCTTAGGCGGGGGCTCCTACGAGCAGTACTTC. Translation gives CASSLGGGSYEQYF.

The rearrangement joins TRBV13 to TRBJ2-1; 8 bases map to TRBD1. The V gene end was trimmed by 0 bases and the J gene end by 8 bases; junction bases not matched to a gene: 9. Germline assignment: CDR1 PRHDT and CDR2 FYEKMQ (reference sequence). The CDR3 contains 16 residues. The CDR3 bases are TGTGCCAGCAGCTTAGGACAGGGGGTCCTCCTCTATGAGCAGTTCTTC. This codes for CASSLGQGVLLYEQFF.

This rearrangement joins TRBV7-9 to TRBJ2-5; possibly TRBD2 for D (5 bases). This CDR3 region has 14 residues. Germline V gene data show CDR1 as SEHNR and CDR2 as FQNEAQ (reference sequence). Trimming stripped 4 bases from V and 1 base from J, with 10 bases between. CDR3 in amino acids: CASSSWTGQETQYF. Here the CDR3 DNA reads TGTGCCAGCAGCTCATGGACTGGCCAAGAGACCCAGTACTTC.

V gene TRBV13 combines with J gene TRBJ2-7, with D possibly being TRBD2 (5 bases). Germline V gives CDR1 PRHDT, CDR2 FYEKMQ (reference sequence). V dropped 0 bases and J dropped 1 base, with 7 bases sitting between them. This CDR3 region has 14 residues. In nucleotides, the CDR3 is TGTGCCAGCAGCTTAGGGGTAGCGTCCTACGAGCAGTACTTC. Its translation is CASSLGVASYEQYF.

The chain employs TRBV7-9 and TRBJ2-7, with TRBD2 matching over 7 bases. CDR3 size: 15 residues. Germline values: CDR1 SEHNR, CDR2 FQNEAQ (reference sequence). V lost 5 bases and J lost 3; bases outside the gene matches: 10. CDR3 sequence reads: CASSEGGRNRYEQYF. The CDR3 DNA sequence: TGTGCCAGCAGCGAGGGAGGGAGAAACCGCTACGAGCAGTACTTC.

The J gene is TRBJ2-1, the V gene TRBV4-1; weak D call: TRBD2 (6 bases). Germline CDR1 and CDR2: MGHRA and YSYEKL. The CDR3 sequence is 14 residues long. The germline V and J ends were trimmed by 6 bases and 6 bases, with 15 bases remaining between them. CDR3 coding DNA: TGCGCCAGCAGTCCAGAGGCGCGGGGCAATGAGCAGTTCTTC. Translation: CASSPEARGNEQFF.

The genes are TRBV10-3 and TRBJ2-7; D is perhaps TRBD1 or TRBD2 (5 bases each). This CDR3 region has 16 residues. V was pared by 5 bases and J by 2 bases, with 19 bases between. The germline gives CDR1 ENHRY, CDR2 SYGVKD. CDR3 residues: CAISFARDGPPYEQYF. CDR3 coding DNA: TGTGCCATCAGTTTCGCCCGGGACGGTCCCCCCTACGAGCAGTACTTC.

This rearrangement joins TRBV5-6 to TRBJ1-1; tentatively, D is TRBD1 (5 bases). The CDR3 has 13 amino acids. Trimming took off 0 bases at V and 8 bases at J, with 11 bases between the two ends. From germline, CDR1 is SGHDT and CDR2 YYEEEE. CDR3 sequence reads: CASSLGDGAEAFF. The CDR3 nucleotides are TGTGCCAGCAGCTTGGGGGACGGGGCAGAAGCTTTCTTT.

The rearrangement uses TRBV7-8 and TRBJ2-6; TRBD2 aligns across 7 bases. This CDR3 is built from 16 residues. Germline CDR1 is SGHVS and CDR2 is FQNEAQ. The V segment lost 6 bases and the J segment 5 bases; nucleotides outside the gene matches: 10. CDR3 coding DNA: TGTGCCAGCAGTCCGGGGACTACATCAAGGGCCAACGTCCTGACTTTC. Residues: CASSPGTTSRANVLTF.

The chain couples TRBV27 to TRBJ2-7; TRBD1 or TRBD2 may be the D gene (5 bases each). This CDR3 has 12 residues. Per germline, CDR1 MNHEY and CDR2 SMNVEV (reference sequence). V lost 3 bases and J 6 bases, leaving 9 bases between the germline ends. The CDR3 here is CASSFPGAEQYF. The CDR3 DNA reads as TGTGCCAGCAGTTTCCCCGGGGCCGAGCAGTACTTC.

This clone was seen only once. J is TRBJ2-6 and V is TRBV19; D assignment may be TRBD1 or TRBD2 (5 bases each). V was cut by 7 bases and J by 0 bases, with 10 bases left in between. CDR3 length: 15 amino acids. From germline, CDR1 is LNHDA and CDR2 SQIVND (reference sequence). The CDR3 sequence: CASTLGTSGANVLTF. The CDR3 nucleotides read TGTGCCAGTACCCTGGGGACCTCTGGGGCCAACGTCCTGACTTTC.

The chain links TRBV11-2 to TRBJ2-5; TRBD2 might be the D (6 bases). CDR1 is SGHAT, CDR2 FQNNGV, per germline. Trimming removed 8 bases at V and 3 bases at J, with 16 bases between. CDR3 length: 14 amino acids. CDR3 DNA: TGTGCCAGCGGGGGACTCACTTCCGAAGAGACCCAGTACTTC. Translating it yields CASGGLTSEETQYF. The full variable domain, completed using reference TRBV11-2 and TRBJ2-5, is EAGVAQSPRYKIIEKRQSVAFWCNPISGHATLYWYQQILGQGPKLLIQFQNNGVVDDSQLPKDRFSAERLKGVDSTLKIQPAKLEDSAVYLCASGGLTSEETQYFGPGTRLLVL.

The chain carries TRBV10-3 and TRBJ1-5; 10 nucleotides agree with TRBD1. The CDR3 is made up of 14 amino acids. CDR1 ENHRY and CDR2 SYGVKD come from the germline V gene. J was trimmed by 5 bases and V by 6 bases; bases with no gene match: 4. The CDR3 protein is CAISGTGDDQPQHF. CDR3 sequence (DNA): TGTGCCATCAGCGGGACAGGGGATGATCAGCCCCAGCATTTT.

This chain uses TRBV27 with TRBJ2-2; possible D gene TRBD2, 5 bases. V gave up 8 bases and J gave up 5 bases, with 6 bases separating them. CDR3 length: 11 residues. Germline CDR1 is MNHEY and CDR2 is SMNVEV (reference sequence). The CDR3 bases are TGTGCCAGCGGGGAGACCGGGGAGCTGTTTTTT. Amino acids: CASGETGELFF.